This T cell receptor beta chain was identified in a study of shared clonotypes between healthy human individuals. This CDR3 has 15 amino acids. Germline V lookup: CDR1 MNHNY, CDR2 SVGAGI (reference sequence). Trimming removed 6 bases from V and 5 bases from J; junction bases left unmatched: 11. The repertoire was sequenced with immunoSEQ multiplex PCR; TCRdb's copy has only in-frame clones and lacks some. The sample yields over 400,000 clones, 81% seen once. The V gene is TRBV6-6, the J gene TRBJ2-7; TRBD1 matches at 9 bases. The receptor comes from a woman aged 40 to 50 in good health. Some clones in this sample may be carry-over from other donors' samples. The sample taken for sequencing was PBMCs. The CDR3 nucleotides read TGTGCCAGCAGCCCGCCCGGGACAGGGTTTCACGAGCAGTACTTC. Its translation: CASSPPGTGFHEQYF.